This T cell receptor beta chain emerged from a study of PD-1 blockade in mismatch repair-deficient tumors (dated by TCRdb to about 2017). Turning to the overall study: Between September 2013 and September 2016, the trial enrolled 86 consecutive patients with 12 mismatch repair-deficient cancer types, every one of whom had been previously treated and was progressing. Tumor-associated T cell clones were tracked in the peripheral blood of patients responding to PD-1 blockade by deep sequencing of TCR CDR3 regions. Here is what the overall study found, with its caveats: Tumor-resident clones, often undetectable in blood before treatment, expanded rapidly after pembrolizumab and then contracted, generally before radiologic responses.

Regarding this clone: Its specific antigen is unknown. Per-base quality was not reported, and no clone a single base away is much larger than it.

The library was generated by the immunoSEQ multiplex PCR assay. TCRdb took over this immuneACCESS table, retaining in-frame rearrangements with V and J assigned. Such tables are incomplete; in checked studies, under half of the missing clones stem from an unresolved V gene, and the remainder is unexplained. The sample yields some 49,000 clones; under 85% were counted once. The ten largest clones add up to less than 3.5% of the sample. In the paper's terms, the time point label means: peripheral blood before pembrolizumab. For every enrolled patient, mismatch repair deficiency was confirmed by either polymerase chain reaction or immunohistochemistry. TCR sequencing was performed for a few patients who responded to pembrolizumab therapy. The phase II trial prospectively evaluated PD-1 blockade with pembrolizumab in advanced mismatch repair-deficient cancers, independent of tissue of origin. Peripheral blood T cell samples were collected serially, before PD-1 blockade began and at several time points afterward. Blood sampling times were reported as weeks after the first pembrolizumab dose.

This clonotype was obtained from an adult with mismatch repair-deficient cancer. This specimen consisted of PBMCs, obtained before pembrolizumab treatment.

The CDR3 protein: CASSSRLGGLAGSSYEQYF. DNA sequence: TGTGCCAGCAGCTCCCGATTAGGGGGACTAGCGGGAAGCTCCTACGAGCAGTACTTC. The chain is assembled from TRBV7-2 and TRBJ2-7; 13 bases in the junction line up with TRBD2. The germline V gene yields SGHTA for CDR1 and FQGNSA for CDR2. Ends trimmed: V by 4 bases, J by 0 bases; bases unmatched to a gene: 12. The CDR3 runs 19 residues from the cysteine to the phenylalanine. Of the read, only the CDR3 DNA is kept; its 57 bases are in frame from base 1. The variable domain in full, with residues beyond the CDR3 obtained from the reference TRBV7-2 and TRBJ2-7 genes, is GAGVSQSPSNKVTEKGKDVELRCDPISGHTALYWYRQSLGQGLEFLIYFQGNSAPDKSGLPSDRFSAERTGGSVSTLTIQRTQQEDSAVYLCASSSRLGGLAGSSYEQYFGPGTRLTVT.